The rows below give T cell receptor beta chains drawn from one sample of a study of blood T cell repertoires in COVID-19. This table comes from immunoSEQ multiplex PCR, and its TCRdb copy is limited to in-frame clones, with some not included. The sample yields over 60,000 clones, about 92% seen once. Input material: peripheral blood. The receptors stem from a woman of 80 years or more with active or convalescent COVID-19. CDR3s include the opening cysteine and the closing phenylalanine or tryptophan. D genes are given only for firm matches. Clone size, where shown, is once, few, many, or a class for clones that have expanded.

>13|-|-|TRBV7-2|TRBJ2-5
CASSSGGGETQYF
TGTGCCAGCAGCTCGGGGGGCGGGGAGACCCAGTACTTC
>15|many|-|TRBV2|TRBJ2-7
CASTQGYRATYEQYF
TGTGCCAGCACTCAAGGGTACAGGGCGACCTACGAGCAGTACTTC
>16|once|TRBD2|TRBV5-1|TRBJ2-1
CASSFLAGGPLNEQFF
TGCGCCAGCAGCTTCCTAGCGGGGGGGCCATTAAATGAGCAGTTCTTC
>17|-|TRBD1|TRBV7-3|TRBJ2-1
CASSLRDRASSYNEQFF
TGTGCCAGCAGCTTACGGGACAGAGCTAGCTCCTACAATGAGCAGTTCTTC
>14|once|TRBD1|TRBV2|TRBJ1-2
CASSPQGFSYGYTF
TGTGCCAGCAGTCCACAGGGGTTCTCCTATGGCTACACCTTC
>16|-|TRBD1|TRBV5-1|TRBJ1-6
CASSPTAGQGVSPLHF
TGCGCCAGCAGCCCGACCGCGGGACAGGGGGTTTCACCCCTCCACTTT
>17|-|-|TRBV5-1|TRBJ2-1
CASSFLPVGSSYNEQFF
TGCGCCAGCAGCTTCCTACCAGTAGGGAGCTCCTACAATGAGCAGTTCTTC
>15|-|TRBD1|TRBV7-2|TRBJ2-5
CASSLIQGARETQYF
TGTGCCAGCAGCTTGATACAGGGGGCCAGAGAGACCCAGTACTTC
>14|-|TRBD2|TRBV18|TRBJ2-7
CASSPPPGGSEQYF
TGTGCCAGCTCACCACCCCCCGGGGGGTCCGAGCAGTACTTC
>15|-|TRBD1|TRBV19|TRBJ2-2
CASRAGTGGIGELFF
TGTGCCAGTAGGGCCGGGACAGGGGGAATCGGGGAGCTGTTTTTT
>19|-|-|TRBV9|TRBJ1-3
CASSVKGLWGEDSGNTIYF
TGTGCCAGCAGCGTTAAGGGGTTGTGGGGGGAAGACTCTGGAAACACCATATATTTT
>13|few|TRBD1|TRBV2|TRBJ1-2
CASSAGQGYGYTF
TGTGCCAGCAGTGCGGGACAGGGCTATGGCTACACCTTC
>15|-|-|TRBV23-1|TRBJ2-3
CASSQNYIFTDTQYF
TGCGCCAGCAGTCAGAATTACATCTTCACAGATACGCAGTATTTT
>15|-|-|TRBV18|TRBJ2-7
CASSPSQDSEYEQYF
TGTGCCAGCTCTCCCAGTCAGGACAGCGAATACGAGCAGTACTTC
>14|-|-|TRBV9|TRBJ1-4
CASSVAPTNEKLFF
TGTGCCAGCAGCGTAGCTCCAACTAATGAAAAACTGTTTTTT
>16|-|-|TRBV28|TRBJ2-7
CASCRVSSGNIYEQYF
TGTGCCAGCTGTCGGGTCTCGTCGGGGAATATATACGAGCAGTACTTC
>12|-|-|TRBV15|TRBJ2-1
CATSPPFNEQFF
TGTGCCACCAGCCCTCCTTTCAATGAGCAGTTCTTC
>12|once|-|TRBV6-6|TRBJ2-1
CASSLNRDEQFF
TGTGCCAGCAGTCTTAATCGTGATGAGCAGTTCTTC
>15|-|-|TRBV28|TRBJ2-7
CASSLRWEFTYEQYF
TGTGCCAGCAGTTTACGATGGGAGTTTACCTACGAGCAGTACTTC
>13|once|TRBD1|TRBV29-1|TRBJ1-5
CSVAQGFNQPQHF
TGCAGCGTTGCACAGGGGTTCAATCAGCCCCAGCATTTT
>17|-|-|TRBV21-1|TRBJ1-1
CASSKMPRDRANTEAFF
TGTGCCAGCAGCAAAATGCCCCGGGACAGAGCGAACACTGAAGCTTTCTTT
>15|-|-|TRBV2|TRBJ2-7
CASSEAGRGVNEQYF
TGTGCCAGCAGTGAAGCGGGCAGGGGGGTCAACGAGCAGTACTTC
>13|-|TRBD1|TRBV6-2/TRBV6-3|TRBJ1-2
CASSLGEGQAYTF
TGTGCCAGCAGTTTAGGGGAAGGACAGGCCTACACCTTC
>12|-|-|TRBV6-5|TRBJ1-6
CASRDSHSPLHF
TGTGCCAGCAGGGACAGCCATTCACCCCTCCACTTT
>15|few|TRBD1|TRBV6-5|TRBJ1-5
CAIYGQGVGNQPQHF
TGTGCCATTTATGGACAGGGGGTCGGCAATCAGCCCCAGCATTTT
>13|-|-|TRBV19|TRBJ1-1
CASSPTQGGEAFF
TGTGCCAGTAGTCCGACCCAGGGCGGAGAAGCTTTCTTT
>15|-|-|TRBV5-1|TRBJ1-5
CASSSEGQPDQPQHF
TGCGCCAGCAGCTCGGAAGGACAGCCAGATCAGCCCCAGCATTTT
>13|-|-|TRBV19|TRBJ2-7
CASSSTGSYEQYF
TGTGCCAGTAGTTCCACAGGGAGCTACGAGCAGTACTTC
>15|-|-|TRBV19|TRBJ2-7
CASTSEGDLSYEQYF
TGTGCCAGTACCTCAGAGGGAGATCTCTCCTACGAGCAGTACTTC
>13|-|-|TRBV2|TRBJ2-2
CASSYGNTGELFF
TGTGCCAGCAGCTACGGGAACACCGGGGAGCTGTTTTTT
>12|-|TRBD1|TRBV12-3/TRBV12-4|TRBJ1-5
CASNRGPQPQHF
TGTGCCAGCAACAGGGGGCCTCAGCCCCAGCATTTT
>16|-|TRBD1|TRBV15|TRBJ2-3
CATSTEGQGREDTQYF
TGTGCCACCAGCACTGAAGGACAGGGGAGGGAAGATACGCAGTATTTT
>13|-|-|TRBV28|TRBJ1-5
CASIWGGGQPQHF
TGTGCCAGCATCTGGGGGGGAGGCCAGCCCCAGCATTTT
>14|-|TRBD1|TRBV19|TRBJ1-2
CASSLRQGNYGYTF
TGTGCCAGTAGTCTCCGACAGGGTAACTATGGCTACACCTTC
>17|-|TRBD2|TRBV5-4|TRBJ2-1
CASSSDQLAGVYNEQFF
TGTGCCAGCAGCTCGGACCAACTAGCGGGGGTATACAATGAGCAGTTCTTC
>13|-|TRBD2|TRBV5-6|TRBJ2-7
CASSLEPTSGQYF
TGTGCCAGCAGCTTGGAGCCGACTAGCGGGCAGTACTTC
>12|-|TRBD1|TRBV29-1|TRBJ2-5
CSVRQGQETQYF
TGCAGCGTCCGACAGGGCCAAGAGACCCAGTACTTC
>15|-|TRBD2|TRBV4-2|TRBJ2-7
CASRYSGGNSYEQYF
TGTGCCAGCAGATATAGCGGGGGGAACTCCTACGAGCAGTACTTC
>15|-|-|TRBV25-1|TRBJ2-7
CASSETYSKPYEQYF
TGTGCCAGCAGTGAAACCTACAGCAAACCCTACGAGCAGTACTTC
>15|-|-|TRBV7-9|TRBJ2-1
CASSLIAGSYNEQFF
TGTGCCAGCAGCTTAATAGCCGGGTCCTACAATGAGCAGTTCTTC
>15|few|TRBD2|TRBV7-9|TRBJ2-7
CASSGWGGADHEQYF
TGTGCCAGCAGCGGGTGGGGAGGGGCGGATCACGAGCAGTACTTC
>15|few|TRBD2|TRBV28|TRBJ2-1
CASSLHTTSGGILFF
TGTGCCAGCAGTTTACATACGACTAGCGGGGGGATCCTGTTCTTC
>17|-|TRBD1|TRBV10-1|TRBJ1-5
CASDQDRATNSNQPQHF
TGCGCCAGCGACCAGGACAGGGCGACAAATAGCAATCAGCCCCAGCATTTT
>19|-|-|TRBV7-2|TRBJ1-5
CASSLAGGQGTYSNQPQHF
TGTGCCAGCAGCTTAGCGGGGGGTCAAGGGACCTATAGCAATCAGCCCCAGCATTTT
>13|-|-|TRBV12-3/TRBV12-4|TRBJ1-5
CASSPSSLQPQHF
TGTGCCAGCAGCCCCTCCTCCTTACAGCCCCAGCATTTT
>13|-|-|TRBV2|TRBJ2-2
CASKAGDTGELFF
TGTGCCAGCAAGGCAGGGGACACCGGGGAGCTGTTTTTT
>15|-|-|TRBV6-5|TRBJ2-5
CASSYSSQGSKTQYF
TGTGCCAGCAGTTACTCGAGCCAGGGGAGTAAGACCCAGTACTTC
>12|-|-|TRBV4-3|TRBJ1-3
CASSQDFDTIYF
TGCGCCAGCAGCCAAGATTTCGACACCATATATTTT
>16|-|TRBD2|TRBV19|TRBJ2-1
CASSILGTSSYNEQFF
TGTGCCAGTAGTATACTCGGGACTAGCTCCTACAATGAGCAGTTCTTC
>14|-|TRBD1|TRBV6-5|TRBJ1-5
CASGRQGRNQPQHF
TGTGCCAGCGGGCGACAGGGTCGGAATCAGCCCCAGCATTTT
>18|-|TRBD2|TRBV4-2|TRBJ2-1
CASRLGTSGGANYNEQFF
TGTGCCAGCAGACTGGGGACTAGCGGGGGGGCAAACTACAATGAGCAGTTCTTC
>17|-|-|TRBV3-1/TRBV3-2|TRBJ2-7
CASSQGGRGATAYEQYF
TGTGCCAGCAGCCAAGGGGGACGCGGGGCTACCGCCTACGAGCAGTACTTC
>15|-|TRBD1|TRBV14|TRBJ2-7
CASSQAGTGTYEQYF
TGTGCCAGCAGCCAGGCGGGGACAGGGACCTACGAGCAGTACTTC
>15|-|TRBD1|TRBV6-2/TRBV6-3|TRBJ1-3
CASSSGTGGKNTIYF
TGTGCCAGCAGCTCCGGGACAGGGGGCAAGAACACCATATATTTT
>13|few|-|TRBV10-3|TRBJ1-4
CAISAGFGEKLFF
TGTGCCATCAGTGCGGGATTTGGTGAAAAACTGTTTTTT
>17|-|TRBD1|TRBV7-2|TRBJ1-5
CASSLEAGGWGNQPQHF
TGTGCCAGCAGCTTAGAAGCAGGGGGCTGGGGCAATCAGCCCCAGCATTTT
>13|once|-|TRBV12-3/TRBV12-4|TRBJ1-5
CASSLEENQPQHF
TGTGCCAGCAGTTTAGAAGAGAATCAGCCCCAGCATTTT